These 18 T cell receptor beta chains share one sample of origin, sequenced in a study of blood T cell repertoires in COVID-19. TCRdb's copy holds only in-frame clones and misses some; the assay was immunoSEQ multiplex PCR. The sample records around 300,000 clones, 70% to 90% being singletons. The sequenced sample was peripheral blood. Receptors were obtained from a woman between 45 and 65 years old with active or convalescent COVID-19.

The chain combines TRBV3-1 (or the pseudogene TRBV3-2) with TRBJ1-2; tentatively, D is TRBD1 (6 bases). V lost 3 bases and J 4 bases, leaving 15 bases between the germline ends. The germline V gene encodes CDR1 LGHDT and CDR2 YNNKEL (reference sequence). CDR3 size: 15 residues. The chain's CDR3 is CASSHTDRASYGYTF. The CDR3 DNA is TGTGCCAGCAGCCATACGGACAGAGCCTCCTATGGCTACACCTTC.

For this clone: Germline and junction disagree at one end, which may indicate a read error. The chain combines TRBV7-7 with TRBJ2-7, with TRBD1 identical over 8 bases. Germline V lookup: CDR1 SSHAT, CDR2 FNYEAQ (reference sequence). CDR3 length: 13 amino acids. In nucleotides, the CDR3 is TGTGCTAGCAGCCAAGGACAGGGTCGCGAGCAGTACTTC. Residues: CASSQGQGREQYF.

This chain joins TRBV28 and TRBJ1-1; no clear D gene. The germline V gene encodes CDR1 MDHEN and CDR2 SYDVKM. The germline V and J ends were trimmed by 9 bases and 5 bases, with 16 bases remaining between them. The CDR3 extends over 13 amino acids. CDR3 protein: CASYGEGKTEAFF. The CDR3 DNA reads TGTGCCAGTTATGGGGAGGGTAAGACTGAAGCTTTCTTT.

The gene calls are TRBV5-1 and TRBJ1-4, with no clear D. V lost 4 bases and J 2 bases, leaving 9 bases between the germline ends. Looked up from germline, CDR1 is SGHRS and CDR2 is YFSETQ. This CDR3 comprises 14 residues. The CDR3 nucleotides read TGCGCCAGCAGCCCCCGGTTGACTAATGAAAAACTGTTTTTT. Its translation: CASSPRLTNEKLFF. The entire variable domain, with the rest obtained from reference TRBV5-1 and TRBJ1-4, is as follows: KAGVTQTPRYLIKTRGQQVTLSCSPISGHRSVSWYQQTPGQGLQFLFEYFSETQRNKGNFPGRFSGRQFSNSRSEMNVSTLELGDSALYLCASSPRLTNEKLFFGSGTQLSVL.

In regard to this clone: Other DNA sequences in this specimen translate into the identical CDR3. The chain joins TRBV19 to TRBJ1-1, with D possibly being TRBD1 (6 bases). This CDR3 comprises 14 residues. Germline CDR1 and CDR2: LNHDA and SQIVND (reference sequence). V lost 3 bases to trimming and J lost 2 bases, with 10 bases between them. The CDR3: CASSIRTANTEAFF. The CDR3 DNA follows: TGTGCCAGTAGTATTCGGACAGCAAACACTGAAGCTTTCTTT.

V and J are TRBV28 and TRBJ1-2, with 9 bases identical to TRBD1. Germline CDR1 MDHEN, CDR2 SYDVKM. Losses at the gene ends were 3 bases for V and 8 bases for J; bases not matched to a gene: 7. This CDR3 comprises 14 residues. CDR3 nucleotide sequence: TGTGCCAGCAGTTTGACCGGGACAGGGCTAGGCTACACCTTC. It encodes CASSLTGTGLGYTF.

This clone occurred once. This rearrangement joins TRBV6-1 to TRBJ2-7, with D perhaps TRBD1 (5 bases). Between the trimmed V and J ends, which lost 1 base and 3 bases, there was a span of 10 bases. The CDR3 extends over 14 amino acids. Germline-derived CDR1 and CDR2 are MNHNS and SASEGT. The CDR3 reads CASSEEGSYYEQYF. CDR3 in DNA: TGTGCCAGCAGTGAAGAGGGGTCCTACTACGAGCAGTACTTC.

This chain uses TRBV28 with TRBJ1-2; TRBD1 might be the D (6 bases). Trimming took 3 bases from V and 5 from J, leaving 16 bases between them. Germline values: CDR1 MDHEN, CDR2 SYDVKM. The CDR3 is 15 residues long. The CDR3 region is CASSLIPGTGYGYTF. CDR3 bases: TGTGCCAGCAGTTTGATCCCCGGAACAGGGTATGGCTACACCTTC.

J is TRBJ1-3 and V is TRBV10-3, with a possible D match to TRBD1 (6 bases). The CDR3 loop spans 16 amino acids. Between the trimmed V and J ends, which lost 6 bases and 0 bases, there was a span of 15 bases. CDR1 is ENHRY and CDR2 is SYGVKD in the germline V gene. The CDR3 loop is CAISQTGIGSGNTIYF. In DNA, the CDR3 is TGTGCCATCAGCCAAACAGGGATCGGCTCTGGAAACACCATATATTTT.

This rearrangement joins TRBV7-9 to TRBJ1-2; 8 nucleotides line up with TRBD1. Germline V gene sequence: CDR1 SEHNR, CDR2 FQNEAQ (reference sequence). The CDR3 extends over 13 amino acids. The trim removed 8 bases at V and 6 bases at J, leaving 8 bases unmatched. The CDR3 DNA reads TGTGCCAGCGGAAACCACAGGGGGAATGGCTACACCTTC. Protein: CASGNHRGNGYTF.

The V gene is TRBV19, the J gene TRBJ1-4; no clear D. The CDR3 sequence is 13 residues long. Trimming took 4 bases from V and 8 from J, leaving 11 bases between them. Germline values: CDR1 LNHDA, CDR2 SQIVND (reference sequence). This CDR3 reads CASSREGAEKLFF. In DNA, the CDR3 is TGTGCCAGTAGTAGGGAGGGAGCAGAAAAACTGTTTTTT.

The V and J genes are TRBV2 and TRBJ1-1; D call uncertain. Trimming left V 7 bases short and J 1 base short, with 4 bases between. The CDR3 is 11 amino acids. From germline, CDR1 is SNHLY and CDR2 FYNNEI. CDR3 sequence reads: CASNRNTEAFF. The CDR3 bases are TGTGCCAGCAACAGGAACACTGAAGCTTTCTTT.

The V and J genes are TRBV18 and TRBJ1-2; TRBD1 might be the D (5 bases). Trimming removed 0 bases from V and 5 bases from J, with 16 bases in between. Germline assignment: CDR1 KGHSH and CDR2 LQKENI. The length of the CDR3 is 16 residues. DNA for the CDR3: TGTGCCAGCTCACCACCGCATACCTCAGGGTTATATGGCTACACCTTC. Its translation: CASSPPHTSGLYGYTF.

The chain couples TRBV19 to TRBJ1-1; possibly TRBD1 for D (5 bases). The CDR3 is made up of 14 amino acids. V lost 5 bases and J 4 bases, leaving 14 bases between the germline ends. CDR1 and CDR2 (germline): LNHDA, SQIVND (reference sequence). CDR3 protein: CASSLLGLRTEAFF. The DNA for the CDR3 is TGTGCCAGTAGTCTGCTGGGACTGCGCACTGAAGCTTTCTTT.

The rearrangement uses TRBV3-1 (or the pseudogene TRBV3-2) and TRBJ1-3, with TRBD1 matching 8 bases. The CDR3 sequence is 15 residues long. Germline V gene lookup returns CDR1 LGHDT and CDR2 YNNKEL (reference sequence). The V gene end was trimmed by 0 bases and the J gene end by 2 bases; junction bases not matched to a gene: 0. CDR3 DNA: TGTGCCAGCAGCCAAGAGACAGGGGCTGGAAACACCATATATTTT. This translates into CASSQETGAGNTIYF.

This clone was picked up one time. The rearrangement uses TRBV10-3 and TRBJ2-1, with TRBD1 matching over 7 bases. Germline V lookup: CDR1 ENHRY, CDR2 SYGVKD. The length of the CDR3 is 12 residues. With 6 bases clipped from V and 15 bases from J, the junction kept 11 bases outside the gene matches. The CDR3 sequence: CAISTGQQILFF. The CDR3 coding sequence is TGTGCCATCAGCACGGGACAGCAAATTTTGTTCTTC.

The chain links TRBV11-2 to TRBJ2-1; 9 positions match TRBD2. The CDR3 length is 15 residues. Germline trimming cut 5 bases from V and 3 bases from J; bases unmatched to any gene: 5. CDR1 and CDR2 (germline): SGHAT, FQNNGV. The CDR3 region has the DNA TGTGCCAGCAGCCCCCTAGCGGGACTCTACAATGAGCAGTTCTTC. It codes for CASSPLAGLYNEQFF.

This clone has just a few counts. V gene TRBV21-1 combines with J gene TRBJ1-1; TRBD1 is the table's D call and was not checked against the DNA. TRBV21-1 constitutes a pseudogene. The CDR3 runs 17 residues. CDR3 residues: CASSRTGKPEPNTEAFF. As DNA, the CDR3 is TGTGCCAGCAGCAGGACAGGAAAACCAGAACCGAACACTGAAGCTTTCTTT.